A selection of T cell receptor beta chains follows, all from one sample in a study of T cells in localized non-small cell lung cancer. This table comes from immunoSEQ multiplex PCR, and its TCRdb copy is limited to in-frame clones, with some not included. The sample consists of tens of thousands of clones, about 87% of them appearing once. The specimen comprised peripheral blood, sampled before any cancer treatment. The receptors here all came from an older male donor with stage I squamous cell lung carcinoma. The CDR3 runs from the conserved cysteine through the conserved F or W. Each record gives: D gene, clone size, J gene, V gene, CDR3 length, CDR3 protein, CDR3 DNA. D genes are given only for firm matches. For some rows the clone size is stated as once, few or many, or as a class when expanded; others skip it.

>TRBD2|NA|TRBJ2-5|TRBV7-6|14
CASSRPTGGQTQYF
TGTGCCAGCAGCCGGCCGACGGGGGGTCAGACCCAGTACTTC
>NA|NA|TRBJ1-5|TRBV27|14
CASSSRTVFQPQHF
TGTGCCAGCAGTTCACGGACAGTCTTCCAGCCCCAGCATTTT
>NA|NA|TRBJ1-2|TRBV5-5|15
CASSLGVGKNYGYTF
TGTGCCAGCAGCTTAGGAGTGGGCAAAAACTATGGCTACACCTTC
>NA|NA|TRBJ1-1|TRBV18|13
CASSPEGGLEAFF
TGTGCCAGCTCACCAGAGGGGGGGCTCGAAGCTTTCTTT
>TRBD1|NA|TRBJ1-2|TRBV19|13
CATRDRGLYGYTF
TGTGCCACGAGGGACAGGGGCCTCTATGGCTACACCTTC
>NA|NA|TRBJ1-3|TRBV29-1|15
CSVDSGSGAGNTIYF
TGCAGCGTCGACTCAGGGTCGGGGGCTGGAAACACCATATATTTT
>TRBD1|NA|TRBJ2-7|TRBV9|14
CASSRQGRLNEQYF
TGTGCCAGCAGCAGACAGGGCAGGCTAAACGAGCAGTACTTC
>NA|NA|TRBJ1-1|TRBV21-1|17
CASSKETRVPGATEAFF
TGTGCCAGCAGCAAGGAGACAAGGGTCCCGGGGGCCACTGAAGCTTTCTTT
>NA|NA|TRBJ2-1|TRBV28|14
CASSSLTSYNEQFF
TGTGCCAGCAGTTCGCTCACTTCGTACAATGAGCAGTTCTTC
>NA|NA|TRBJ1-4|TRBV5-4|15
CASSLTTGLGEKLFF
TGTGCCAGCAGCTTGACGACAGGCTTGGGGGAAAAACTGTTTTTT
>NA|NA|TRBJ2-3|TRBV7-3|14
CASSLGGRTDTQYF
TGTGCCAGCAGCTTGGGCGGCCGCACAGATACGCAGTATTTT
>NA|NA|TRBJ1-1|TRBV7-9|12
CAIWGGGTEAFF
TGTGCCATTTGGGGGGGAGGCACTGAAGCTTTCTTT
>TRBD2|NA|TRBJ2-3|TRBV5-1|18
CASSFGLAGALLTDTQYF
TGCGCCAGCAGTTTCGGGCTAGCGGGGGCCTTACTCACAGATACGCAGTATTTT
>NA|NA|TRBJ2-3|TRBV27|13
CASRRVSTDTQYF
TGTGCCAGCAGAAGGGTTAGCACAGATACGCAGTATTTT
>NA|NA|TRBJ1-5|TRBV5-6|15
CASSLDAAYNQPQHF
TGTGCCAGCAGCTTGGATGCAGCATATAATCAGCCCCAGCATTTT
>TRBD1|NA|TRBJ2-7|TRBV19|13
CASSSQGVGEQYF
TGTGCCAGTAGTTCCCAGGGGGTTGGCGAGCAGTACTTC
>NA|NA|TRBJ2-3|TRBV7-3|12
CASSPAGGAQYF
TGTGCCAGCAGCCCAGCCGGGGGCGCGCAGTATTTT
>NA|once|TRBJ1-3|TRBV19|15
CASSIGTATQNTIYF
TGTGCCAGTAGTATAGGGACGGCGACCCAGAACACCATATATTTT
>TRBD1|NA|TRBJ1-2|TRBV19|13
CAIESRDSYGYTF
TGTGCCATCGAAAGTCGGGACAGCTATGGCTACACCTTC
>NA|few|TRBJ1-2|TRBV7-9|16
CASSLGRDNENYGYTF
TGTGCCAGCAGCTTAGGCAGGGACAATGAGAACTATGGCTACACCTTC
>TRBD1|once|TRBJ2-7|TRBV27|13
CASRPGGSYEQYF
TGTGCCAGCAGACCAGGGGGCTCTTACGAGCAGTACTTC
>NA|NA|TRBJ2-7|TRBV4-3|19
CASSPTVRKASSLFYEQYF
TGCGCCAGCAGCCCGACCGTTAGGAAGGCCTCGAGCCTTTTCTACGAGCAGTACTTC